The rows below give T cell receptor beta chains drawn from one sample of a study of blood T cell repertoires in COVID-19. Using immunoSEQ multiplex PCR, the repertoire was profiled, and TCRdb retains in-frame clones only, with some absent. The data show around 64,000 clones, about nine tenths seen once. The sample comprised peripheral blood. All receptors come from a man younger than 45 with acute or convalescent COVID-19. Each CDR3 is given with its conserved first and last residue. D genes are given only for firm matches. The size entry is marked missing in some rows and otherwise reads once, few, many or a size class.

v_gene,d_gene,abundance,j_gene,CDR3aa,CDR3nt
TRBV10-1,NA,NA,TRBJ1-3,CASSESIQGSNTIYF,TGCGCCAGCAGTGAGTCGATCCAGGGTAGCAACACCATATATTTT
TRBV28,NA,NA,TRBJ1-5,CASRRRVLNQPQHF,TGTGCCAGCAGACGCCGGGTACTCAATCAGCCCCAGCATTTT
TRBV4-2,TRBD2,NA,TRBJ2-1,CASSQAAGGAEQEQFF,TGTGCCAGCAGCCAAGCTGCCGGGGGGGCAGAACAGGAGCAGTTCTTC
TRBV5-6,NA,NA,TRBJ1-3,CASSLKQVSGNTIYF,TGTGCCAGCAGCTTGAAGCAGGTCTCTGGAAACACCATATATTTT
TRBV30,NA,NA,TRBJ2-2,CAWGAGGAGELFF,TGTGCCTGGGGGGCTGGAGGGGCTGGGGAGCTGTTTTTT
TRBV2,NA,few,TRBJ1-5,CASSEGRGYNQPQHF,TGTGCCAGCAGTGAGGGCAGGGGATACAATCAGCCCCAGCATTTT
TRBV3-1/TRBV3-2,TRBD2,NA,TRBJ2-6,CASSQEEAGVAGANVLTF,TGTGCCAGCAGCCAAGAGGAAGCGGGAGTGGCTGGGGCCAACGTCCTGACTTTC
TRBV5-1,NA,NA,TRBJ2-1,CASSSDRWDYNEQFF,TGCGCCAGCAGCTCAGACAGGTGGGATTACAATGAGCAGTTCTTC
TRBV7-6,NA,NA,TRBJ1-4,CASSQHRTEVLGRTNEKLFF,TGTGCCAGCAGCCAGCATCGGACAGAAGTTTTAGGGAGAACTAATGAAAAACTGTTTTTT
TRBV5-4,TRBD2,NA,TRBJ2-3,CASSPVAGASTDTQYF,TGTGCCAGCAGCCCTGTAGCGGGGGCCTCCACAGATACGCAGTATTTT
TRBV4-3,NA,NA,TRBJ1-1,CASSQDSAGNTEAFF,TGCGCCAGCAGCCAAGACTCGGCAGGGAACACTGAAGCTTTCTTT
TRBV19,TRBD1,NA,TRBJ2-2,CASSIDRDTGELFF,TGTGCCAGTAGCATTGACAGGGACACCGGGGAGCTGTTTTTT
TRBV18,TRBD2,few,TRBJ2-1,CASSPGTSGNNEQFF,TGTGCCAGCTCACCCGGGACTAGCGGGAACAATGAGCAGTTCTTC
TRBV7-8,TRBD1,NA,TRBJ1-1,CASSADRGRETEAFF,TGTGCCAGCAGCGCTGACAGGGGGAGAGAGACTGAAGCTTTCTTT
TRBV4-1,NA,NA,TRBJ1-1,CASSQDWQNTEAFF,TGCGCCAGCAGCCAAGATTGGCAAAACACTGAAGCTTTCTTT
TRBV19,TRBD1,NA,TRBJ1-1,CASSLTGITEAFF,TGTGCCAGTAGTCTGACAGGGATCACTGAAGCTTTCTTT
TRBV28,TRBD1,NA,TRBJ2-7,CATYSGQGTYEQYF,TGTGCCACCTACTCGGGACAGGGGACCTACGAGCAGTACTTC
TRBV5-1,TRBD1,NA,TRBJ1-2,CASSFGQAGANYGYTF,TGCGCCAGCAGCTTCGGACAGGCTGGAGCTAACTATGGCTACACCTTC
TRBV18,NA,NA,TRBJ2-2,CASSTGVGGNTGELFF,TGTGCCAGCTCTACCGGAGTAGGAGGAAACACCGGGGAGCTGTTTTTT
TRBV9,NA,few,TRBJ1-4,CASSASGANEKLFF,TGTGCCAGCAGCGCCTCGGGGGCTAATGAAAAACTGTTTTTT
TRBV20-1,NA,NA,TRBJ1-1,CSASQGLNTEAFF,TGCAGTGCTAGTCAGGGGTTGAACACTGAAGCTTTCTTT
TRBV2,TRBD1,NA,TRBJ1-4,CASSIDRGGEKLFF,TGTGCCAGCAGTATCGACAGGGGGGGTGAAAAACTGTTTTTT
TRBV9,NA,NA,TRBJ2-2,CASSGTTNTGELFF,TGTGCCAGCAGCGGGACTACCAACACCGGGGAGCTGTTTTTT
TRBV5-1,TRBD2,NA,TRBJ2-1,CASSLLLTSGSYNEQFF,TGCGCCAGCAGCTTGCTCCTGACTAGCGGCTCCTACAATGAGCAGTTCTTC
TRBV9,TRBD1,NA,TRBJ2-6,CASSAEPGQGATGANVLTF,TGTGCCAGCAGCGCAGAACCGGGACAGGGGGCTACAGGGGCCAACGTCCTGACTTTC
TRBV29-1,TRBD1,NA,TRBJ2-7,CSVFPGQGGEQYF,TGCAGCGTTTTCCCGGGACAGGGAGGCGAGCAGTACTTC
TRBV18,TRBD1,NA,TRBJ1-2,CASSELPGQGYGYTF,TGTGCCAGCTCCGAACTCCCAGGACAGGGGTATGGCTACACCTTC
TRBV18,TRBD1,NA,TRBJ1-1,CASSSGGAGNTEAFF,TGTGCCAGCTCTTCAGGGGGCGCGGGGAACACTGAAGCTTTCTTT
TRBV28,NA,few,TRBJ1-4,CASSPQGLETNEKLFF,TGTGCCAGCAGTCCCCAGGGGTTAGAAACTAATGAAAAACTGTTTTTT
TRBV18,TRBD1,NA,TRBJ1-2,CASSRTGKDYGYTF,TGTGCCAGCTCAAGGACAGGGAAGGACTATGGCTACACCTTC
TRBV30,NA,NA,TRBJ1-2,CAWKGTDYGYTF,TGTGCCTGGAAGGGGACTGACTATGGCTACACCTTC
TRBV24-1,TRBD2,NA,TRBJ2-1,CATSEAGGPYNEQFF,TGTGCCACCAGTGAGGCGGGGGGGCCCTACAATGAGCAGTTCTTC
TRBV3-1/TRBV3-2,NA,NA,TRBJ1-2,CASSQGARGNYGYTF,TGTGCCAGCAGCCAGGGGGCTCGGGGAAACTATGGCTACACCTTC
TRBV14,TRBD1,NA,TRBJ1-1,CASSQEDRGRTEAFF,TGTGCCAGCAGCCAAGAAGACAGGGGGAGGACTGAAGCTTTCTTT
TRBV20-1,TRBD1,once,TRBJ2-1,CSASTGTGGYNEQFF,TGCAGTGCTAGTACCGGGACAGGGGGTTACAATGAGCAGTTCTTC
TRBV6-2/TRBV6-3,TRBD1,NA,TRBJ1-2,CASSYLGTGETGYTF,TGTGCCAGCAGTTACCTTGGGACAGGGGAAACTGGCTACACCTTC
TRBV29-1,NA,NA,TRBJ2-1,CSVRPGVSYNEQFF,TGCAGCGTTCGGCCGGGAGTAAGCTACAATGAGCAGTTCTTC
TRBV7-8,NA,NA,TRBJ2-3,CASSLWQAYSTDTQYF,TGTGCCAGCAGCTTATGGCAGGCTTATAGCACAGATACGCAGTATTTT
TRBV5-1,NA,once,TRBJ2-1,CASSPPNNEQFF,TGCGCCAGCAGCCCCCCCAACAATGAGCAGTTCTTC
TRBV5-1,NA,NA,TRBJ2-2,CASSGPGAANTGELFF,TGCGCCAGCAGCGGCCCAGGCGCTGCGAACACCGGGGAGCTGTTTTTT
TRBV9,NA,few,TRBJ1-2,CASSVAWGGAGSYGYTF,TGTGCCAGCAGCGTAGCCTGGGGGGGCGCGGGGTCCTATGGCTACACCTTC
TRBV5-1,NA,NA,TRBJ1-2,CASSSQVIGDGYTF,TGCGCCAGCAGCTCGCAGGTAATAGGCGATGGCTACACCTTC
TRBV19,NA,NA,TRBJ2-1,CASSISLASVLNEQFF,TGTGCCAGTAGTATAAGTTTGGCTAGCGTTCTCAATGAGCAGTTCTTC
TRBV27,TRBD1,NA,TRBJ1-6,CASSRQGATYNSPLHF,TGTGCCAGCAGTCGACAGGGGGCCACCTATAATTCACCCCTCCACTTT
TRBV6-5,TRBD1,NA,TRBJ1-1,CASRSPGQGPEAFF,TGTGCCAGCAGATCCCCGGGACAGGGCCCTGAAGCTTTCTTT
TRBV30,TRBD1,once,TRBJ2-7,CAWSVGQGHEQYF,TGTGCCTGGAGTGTCGGACAGGGGCATGAGCAGTACTTC
TRBV5-1,NA,NA,TRBJ1-1,CASTPQGPTEAFF,TGCGCCAGCACCCCCCAGGGTCCCACTGAAGCTTTCTTT
TRBV28,TRBD1,NA,TRBJ2-2,CASSSGQGNTGELFF,TGTGCCAGCAGTTCCGGACAGGGCAACACCGGGGAGCTGTTTTTT
TRBV4-1,NA,NA,TRBJ1-4,CASSQVWVGSGETTNEKLFF,TGCGCCAGCAGCCAAGTTTGGGTCGGATCGGGGGAAACAACTAATGAAAAACTGTTTTTT
TRBV27,NA,NA,TRBJ1-6,CASGTGDSPLHF,TGTGCCAGCGGAACAGGAGATTCACCCCTCCACTTT
TRBV5-1,NA,NA,TRBJ1-2,CASSLAEGGYTF,TGCGCCAGCAGCTTGGCCGAGGGAGGCTACACCTTC
TRBV29-1,NA,NA,TRBJ1-4,CSVETGYNEKLFF,TGCAGCGTGGAGACAGGCTATAATGAAAAACTGTTTTTT
TRBV7-2,NA,few,TRBJ1-5,CASSLTRSQPQHF,TGTGCCAGCAGCTTAACGCGGAGCCAGCCCCAGCATTTT
TRBV9,TRBD1,NA,TRBJ1-2,CASSPPRQGAPNYGYTF,TGTGCCAGCAGTCCTCCACGACAGGGGGCCCCCAACTATGGCTACACCTTC
TRBV20-1,NA,once,TRBJ2-3,CSAPLRDTQYF,TGCAGTGCACCTTTGCGAGATACGCAGTATTTT
TRBV2,NA,NA,TRBJ2-5,CASSALGAPGETQYF,TGTGCCAGCAGTGCCTTGGGGGCGCCAGGGGAGACCCAGTACTTC
TRBV20-1,TRBD2,NA,TRBJ2-1,CSASGRNEQFF,TGCAGTGCTAGCGGGAGGAATGAGCAGTTCTTC
TRBV2,TRBD1,NA,TRBJ2-6,CASSDGTGFSGANVLTF,TGTGCCAGCAGTGATGGGACAGGTTTCTCTGGGGCCAACGTCCTGACTTTC